Listed here is a single T cell receptor beta chain. Its antigen is as yet unknown. Time point here: pretreatment peripheral blood. This CDR3 region has 14 residues. Trimming took off 1 base at V and 4 bases at J, with 11 bases between the two ends. Germline V gene lookup returns CDR1 LNHDA and CDR2 SQIVND (reference sequence). Spiking of synthetic TCR analog templates was performed in each PCR. The repertoire was sequenced with immunoSEQ multiplex PCR; TCRdb's copy has only in-frame clones and lacks some. The sample comprises 68,000 or so clones, approximately 80% of which are singletons, and 5% to 7% rests with the top ten. This sample is part of a study of PD-L1 blockade in urothelial cancer. Study outcomes and limitations: Having blood TCR clonality under the median before treatment predicted better survival.

The clonotype was recovered from a man aged 65 to 85 with urothelial cancer. Sequencing was performed on PBMCs, taken around atezolizumab (anti-PD-L1) treatment. The rearrangement joins TRBV19 to TRBJ2-7; weak D call: TRBD2 (7 bases). CDR3 sequence: CASSIGGGPYEQYF. The CDR3, as DNA: TGTGCCAGTAGTATAGGCGGGGGCCCTTACGAGCAGTACTTC.